Following are 19 T cell receptor beta chains from one sample sequenced in a study of T cell repertoires in cytomegalovirus infection. The antigens for these receptors are not known. TCRdb reanalysed the reads using MiXCR and keeps one entry per CDR3 protein. The repertoire consists of hundreds of thousands of distinct CDR3 sequences, with 42% occurring once and the leading ten covering about 45%. The sample was cultured PBMCs, taken from culture after CMV antigen stimulation. The source of these receptors is a human donor in good health (CMV status not recorded). Some clones in this sample may be carry-over from other donors' samples.

The V and J genes are TRBV2 and TRBJ2-7; D remains ambiguous. Trimming cost V 7 bases and J 5 bases, with 9 bases left between them. The CDR3 loop spans 11 amino acids. Germline CDR1 SNHLY, CDR2 FYNNEI. DNA for the CDR3: TGTGCCAGCACCATTAGGGACGAGCAGTACTTC. This codes for CASTIRDEQYF.

CDR3 DNA: TGTGCCAGCAGCGGGGAGGGAAACAATGAGCAGTTCTTC. Translation: CASSGEGNNEQFF. This rearrangement joins TRBV2 to TRBJ2-1, with TRBD2 matching over 7 bases. The germline CDR1 and CDR2 sequences are SNHLY and FYNNEI. V lost 6 bases, J lost 5 bases, and 4 bases stayed unmatched. CDR3 length equals 13 residues.

The J gene is TRBJ1-2, the V gene TRBV6-6; D gene unclear. The V end was cut by 6 bases, the J end by 2 bases, with 13 bases between. The CDR3 covers 14 residues. In germline, CDR1 is MNHNY, CDR2 SVGAGI (reference sequence). CDR3 DNA sequence: TGTGCCAGCAGATCCCCCGGGATAAACTATGGCTACACCTTC. The encoded protein is CASRSPGINYGYTF.

V and J are TRBV28 and TRBJ2-3; D tentatively fits TRBD1 or TRBD2 (5 bases each). V lost 6 bases and J 13 bases, leaving 23 bases between the germline ends. Germline values: CDR1 MDHEN, CDR2 SYDVKM. This CDR3 comprises 14 residues. CDR3 loop: CASSPGPPGRGKYF. The CDR3 nucleotides read TGTGCCAGCAGCCCAGGGCCCCCGGGAAGGGGAAAGTATTTT. The variable domain in full, with the rest retrieved from reference TRBV28 and TRBJ2-3, is DVKVTQSSRYLVKRTGEKVFLECVQDMDHENMFWYRQDPGLGLRLIYFSYDVKMKEKGDIPEGYSVSREKKERFSLILESASTNQTSMYLCASSPGPPGRGKYFGPGTRLTVL.

CDR3 nucleotides: TGTGCCAGCAGTGAAGAGGGGGCTGGGTACACTGAAGCTTTCTTT. This encodes CASSEEGAGYTEAFF. V is TRBV6-1 and J is TRBJ1-1, with 7 bases that match TRBD1. The trim removed 1 base at V and 3 bases at J, leaving 5 bases unmatched. The CDR3 has 15 amino acids. Germline-derived CDR1 and CDR2 are MNHNS and SASEGT.

V usage is TRBV20-1 and J usage is TRBJ2-3, with 7 nucleotides matching TRBD2. The germline V gene has CDR1 DFQATT and CDR2 SNEGSKA (reference sequence). The ends lost 0 bases at V and 4 bases at J; junction bases unmatched: 4. This CDR3 comprises 14 residues. The CDR3 spells CSARDWGRADTQYF. The CDR3 region has the DNA TGCAGTGCTAGAGATTGGGGGAGGGCAGATACGCAGTATTTT.

This clonotype came up a few times. V gene TRBV28 combines with J gene TRBJ1-5; D perhaps matches TRBD1 (5 bases). Trimming took 2 bases from V and 0 from J, leaving 8 bases between them. The germline V gene encodes CDR1 MDHEN and CDR2 SYDVKM. This CDR3 contains 15 residues. CDR3 nucleotides: TGTGCCAGCAGTTTAAGGGACCATAGCAATCAGCCCCAGCATTTT. Translated, it gives CASSLRDHSNQPQHF.

V is TRBV6-2 or TRBV6-3 and J is TRBJ1-2; 12 bases are a match to TRBD1. V was clipped by 6 bases and J by 2 bases; unmatched bases: 4. From germline, CDR1 is MNHEY and CDR2 SVGEGT. CDR3 length: 15 amino acids. CDR3 loop: CASSFGTGGNYGYTF. CDR3 sequence (DNA): TGTGCCAGCAGCTTCGGGACAGGGGGCAACTATGGCTACACCTTC.

The chain links TRBV6-2 or TRBV6-3 to TRBJ2-6; weak D call: TRBD1 (6 bases). V was clipped by 2 bases and J by 0 bases, with 11 bases between them. Germline V lookup: CDR1 MNHEY, CDR2 SVGEGT. The CDR3 contains 17 residues. CDR3 protein: CASSYGGRRSGANVLTF. As DNA, the CDR3 is TGTGCCAGCAGTTACGGGGGCCGACGCTCTGGGGCCAACGTCCTGACTTTC.

This chain connects TRBV6-2 or TRBV6-3 to TRBJ2-7; 12 bases line up with TRBD1. Germline V gene lookup returns CDR1 MNHEY and CDR2 SVGEGT. Unmatched junction bases numbered 6, after V lost 6 bases and J lost 3 bases. This CDR3 comprises 15 residues. The CDR3 protein is CASSGTGGYGYEQYF. The CDR3 coding sequence is TGTGCCAGCAGCGGGACAGGGGGCTATGGCTACGAGCAGTACTTC.

This clonotype has a handful of counts. This chain connects TRBV7-6 to TRBJ2-7; D might be TRBD1 or TRBD2, each matching 5 bases. The CDR3 is made up of 17 amino acids. Trimming removed 2 bases at V and 3 bases at J, with 20 bases between. Germline loops: CDR1 SGHVS, CDR2 FNYEAQ. The CDR3 DNA reads as TGTGCCAGCAGCTTAAGTTTATCCGGGGACGATGGCTACGAGCAGTACTTC. It is translated as CASSLSLSGDDGYEQYF.

The chain links TRBV7-2 to TRBJ2-7; 7 bases agree with TRBD1. V gave up 5 bases and J gave up 7 bases; unmatched junction bases: 5. Germline values: CDR1 SGHTA, CDR2 FQGNSA. The CDR3 runs to 12 residues. CDR3 coding DNA: TGTGCCAGCAGCCCGACAGGGCTGGAGCAGTACTTC. It is translated as CASSPTGLEQYF. The full variable domain, rest sourced from reference TRBV7-2 and TRBJ2-7, is GAGVSQSPSNKVTEKGKDVELRCDPISGHTALYWYRQSLGQGLEFLIYFQGNSAPDKSGLPSDRFSAERTGGSVSTLTIQRTQQEDSAVYLCASSPTGLEQYFGPGTRLTVT.

This sequence joins TRBV28 and TRBJ2-7, with 13 positions matching TRBD2. Germline V lookup: CDR1 MDHEN, CDR2 SYDVKM. The V segment lost 3 bases and the J segment 0 bases; nucleotides outside the gene matches: 5. The CDR3 has 17 amino acids. In DNA, the CDR3 is TGTGCCAGCAGTTTTTGGACTAGCGGGGGACGCTCCTACGAGCAGTACTTC. Translated, it gives CASSFWTSGGRSYEQYF.

The chain joins TRBV19 to TRBJ2-5; D unresolved. The CDR3 runs 13 residues. V gave up 9 bases and J gave up 4 bases, with 15 bases separating them. Germline CDR1 reads LNHDA; CDR2 reads SQIVND (reference sequence). The CDR3 DNA reads as TGTGCCAGCAGTTCTCGGTCGGGAGAGACCCAGTACTTC. Translating gives CASSSRSGETQYF.

This clonotype was seen once. The V call is TRBV12-3 or TRBV12-4, the J call TRBJ2-3, with 8 bases identical to TRBD1. This CDR3 contains 14 residues. The junction had 9 bases not matched to a gene; V was cut back by 6 bases and J by 7 bases. CDR3 protein: CASSPPGQEYTQYF. The CDR3, as DNA: TGTGCCAGCAGCCCACCGGGACAGGAGTATACGCAGTATTTT.

The chain joins TRBV7-2 to TRBJ2-1; TRBD2 might be the D (6 bases). V was pared by 3 bases and J by 12 bases, with 18 bases between. The CDR3 has 14 residues. Germline CDR1 and CDR2: SGHTA and FQGNSA. The DNA for the CDR3 is TGTGCCAGCAGCTTCGGCGGAAGGCCCGGGGGGCAGTTCTTC. As protein: CASSFGGRPGGQFF.

V usage is TRBV2 and J usage is TRBJ1-3, with 7 bases matching TRBD1. CDR3 length: 15 residues. From germline, CDR1 is SNHLY and CDR2 FYNNEI. J gave up 2 bases and V 1 base, and 2 bases lay outside the gene matches. The CDR3 region has the DNA TGTGCCAGCAGTGAAGTAACAGGGGCTGGAAACACCATATATTTT. Translating gives CASSEVTGAGNTIYF.

This sequence joins TRBV7-2 and TRBJ2-5; 7 bases fit TRBD1. The CDR3 contains 13 residues. Germline loops: CDR1 SGHTA, CDR2 FQGNSA. With 5 bases clipped from V and 4 bases from J, the junction kept 4 bases outside the gene matches. CDR3 protein: CASSADRAETQYF. The CDR3 DNA sequence: TGTGCCAGCAGCGCAGACAGGGCAGAGACCCAGTACTTC.

The V gene is TRBV7-6, the J gene TRBJ2-7; D is undetermined. The CDR3 is 11 residues long. V gave up 4 bases and J gave up 7 bases, with 8 bases separating them. Germline V gene data show CDR1 as SGHVS and CDR2 as FNYEAQ. The CDR3 loop reads CASSSAGEQYF. In DNA, the CDR3 is TGTGCCAGCAGCTCCGCCGGTGAGCAGTACTTC.